These T cell receptor beta chains were read from a single sample in a study of T cell changes during pregnancy in multiple sclerosis. Profiled with immunoSEQ multiplex PCR; TCRdb holds only in-frame clones, not every one. The sample shows 40,000 to 45,000 clones, 80% to 95% of them seen only once. The sequenced material came from peripheral blood. The origin of the receptors is a female donor with multiple sclerosis, enrolled in a pregnancy study. CDR3s include the opening cysteine and the closing phenylalanine or tryptophan. Fields, in order: J gene, D gene, clone size, V gene, CDR3 DNA, CDR3 protein. A D gene is named only where the DNA matches it firmly. The size entry is marked missing in some rows and otherwise reads once, few, many or a size class.

>TRBJ2-3|.|.|TRBV4-1
TGCGCCAGCAGCCCCCCAGGGGGGGGCACAGATACGCAGTATTTT
CASSPPGGGTDTQYF
>TRBJ2-6|.|.|TRBV30
TGTGCCTGGGAAGGGGGGCGTGGGGCCAACGTCCTGACTTTC
CAWEGGRGANVLTF
>TRBJ2-7|TRBD2|.|TRBV7-2
TGTGCCAGCAGCTTTTACCAGCGGGACCCCGAGCAGTACTTC
CASSFYQRDPEQYF
>TRBJ1-1|.|.|TRBV7-2
TGTGCCAGCAGCTACCGAGGACCGATGAACACTGAAGCTTTCTTT
CASSYRGPMNTEAFF
>TRBJ2-7|TRBD1|.|TRBV5-1
TGCGCCAGCAGCACGAGACAGGGGGTTTACGAGCAGTACTTC
CASSTRQGVYEQYF
>TRBJ2-7|TRBD1|once|TRBV9
TGTGCCAGCAGCGTAAAACAGGGGGCTGATGAGCAGTACTTC
CASSVKQGADEQYF
>TRBJ1-1|.|.|TRBV7-3
TGTGCCAGCAGCTCACATCTGAACACTGAAGCTTTCTTT
CASSSHLNTEAFF
>TRBJ2-5|.|.|TRBV18
TGTGCCAGCTCCCCTGGGTTAGGGGAGACCCAGTACTTC
CASSPGLGETQYF
>TRBJ2-7|TRBD1|.|TRBV27
TGTGCCAGCAGTTCAGGGGGCTACGAGCAGTACTTC
CASSSGGYEQYF
>TRBJ2-4|TRBD2|.|TRBV7-9
TGTGCCAGCAGCACCATAGCGGGAGTGAAAAACATTCAGTACTTC
CASSTIAGVKNIQYF
>TRBJ2-3|TRBD2|.|TRBV19
TGTGCCAGTAGTATGGGACTAGCGGGAGGTGACCCTTGGGATACGCAGTATTTT
CASSMGLAGGDPWDTQYF
>TRBJ2-5|TRBD1|.|TRBV6-6
TGTGCCAGCAGATTTAGGGGACAGGGAGGAGAGACCCAGTACTTC
CASRFRGQGGETQYF
>TRBJ1-3|.|.|TRBV5-4
TGTGCCAGCAGCTTGGGGCCAGGTACTGGAAACACCATATATTTT
CASSLGPGTGNTIYF
>TRBJ2-7|TRBD2|.|TRBV7-2
TGTGCCAGCAGAGTAGCGGGAGACAGCTCCTACGAGCAGTACTTC
CASRVAGDSSYEQYF
>TRBJ2-7|.|.|TRBV6-5
TGTGCCAGCAGTACTACCTGGCTAGCCGGCGAGCAGTACTTC
CASSTTWLAGEQYF
>TRBJ1-2|.|.|TRBV7-2
TGTGCCAGCAGCCCCACGACAGCCCAGAGAGGCTACACCTTC
CASSPTTAQRGYTF
>TRBJ1-1|.|.|TRBV5-6
TGTGCCAGCAGCTTGGGACTAACCCGGGGTGAAGCTTTCTTT
CASSLGLTRGEAFF
>TRBJ2-7|.|once|TRBV10-3
TGTGCCATCAGTGAATCCCACGAGCAGTACTTC
CAISESHEQYF
>TRBJ1-3|.|.|TRBV19
TGTGCCAGTAGAAAAGGACGGAGAACTGGAAACACCATATATTTT
CASRKGRRTGNTIYF
>TRBJ1-5|TRBD1|.|TRBV30
TGTGCCTGGAGTCACAGGGGCGGTCAGCCCCAGCATTTT
CAWSHRGGQPQHF
>TRBJ1-1|.|once|TRBV7-3
TGTGCCAGCAGCTTAACCGGAGGGACCTACACTGAAGCTTTCTTT
CASSLTGGTYTEAFF
>TRBJ2-2|.|.|TRBV21-1
TGTGCCAGCAGCAAAGAACCTAGCGGTTCCACCGGGGAGCTGTTTTTT
CASSKEPSGSTGELFF
>TRBJ1-1|.|.|TRBV11-3
TGTGCCAGCAGCTTAGCGGGGGCAGATGAAGCTTTCTTT
CASSLAGADEAFF
>TRBJ2-5|.|.|TRBV19
TGTGCCAGTAGCCAGGAACAAGAGACCCAGTACTTC
CASSQEQETQYF
>TRBJ2-1|TRBD2|.|TRBV18
TGTGCCAGCTCATCAGACCCCACGCTAGCGGGGTATGAGCAGTTCTTC
CASSSDPTLAGYEQFF
>TRBJ2-3|.|.|TRBV14
TGTGCCAGCAGTCTCAGCGGAACAGATACGCAGTATTTT
CASSLSGTDTQYF
>TRBJ2-3|TRBD1|.|TRBV7-2
TGTGCCAGCAGCTTAGGAGGACAGGGCACAGATACGCAGTATTTT
CASSLGGQGTDTQYF
>TRBJ2-1|TRBD1|.|TRBV27
TGTGCCAGCCGTGGGACAGCCCAGAATGAGCAGTTCTTC
CASRGTAQNEQFF
>TRBJ2-1|TRBD2|.|TRBV2
TGTGCCAGCAGTAGGCTCAGCGGGAGCTCCTACAATGAGCAGTTCTTC
CASSRLSGSSYNEQFF
>TRBJ2-7|TRBD1|.|TRBV5-4
TGTGCCAGCAGCTCGGACAGGGGGCAATCCTACGAGCAGTACTTC
CASSSDRGQSYEQYF
>TRBJ1-5|.|few|TRBV28
TGTGCCTCCGTGATGGGGACTCAGCCCCAGCATTTT
CASVMGTQPQHF
>TRBJ2-1|.|.|TRBV6-5
TGTGCCAGCAGTTACCGGGGAAACAATGAGCAGTTCTTC
CASSYRGNNEQFF
>TRBJ1-1|.|.|TRBV7-3
TGTGCCAGCAGCTTACAGGGGTACGGCACTGAAGCTTTCTTT
CASSLQGYGTEAFF
>TRBJ2-1|TRBD2|.|TRBV6-5
TGTGCCAGCAGAGGGACGGGACTAGGTCTCAATGAGCAGTTCTTC
CASRGTGLGLNEQFF
>TRBJ2-7|TRBD2|.|TRBV2
TGTGCCAGCAGCTGGATTACTAGCGGGAGTCGGTACGAGCAGTACTTC
CASSWITSGSRYEQYF
>TRBJ2-1|TRBD1|.|TRBV28
TGTGCCAGCAGATCCGGGACAGGGGGCTGGAATGAGCAGTTCTTC
CASRSGTGGWNEQFF